The text below deals with one T cell receptor (beta chain). Its specificity is unknown. TCRdb ran MiXCR on the RT-PCR reads and lists one entry per CDR3 protein. The sample lists 530,000 or so distinct CDR3 sequences, approximately 14% occurring once. With 1 base removed from V and 5 bases from J, the gap between germline ends came to 14 bases. Germline CDR1 SGHTA, CDR2 FQGNSA. The CDR3 totals 15 residues. This entry belongs to a study of response to subunit inactivated influenza vaccine. Study-wide findings and caveats: Authors suggested that a seasonal influenza vaccination recruits few new T cells each time.

Here the sequenced sample was PBMCs from blood, taken about 11 days after vaccination. This chain connects TRBV7-2 to TRBJ2-5; D not resolved. This receptor was identified in a man aged 45-60 years who received an inactivated influenza vaccine. CDR3 sequence: CASSLEVLFGETQYF. The CDR3 nucleotides are TGTGCCAGCAGCTTAGAGGTCCTCTTCGGGGAGACCCAGTACTTC.